A selection of T cell receptor beta chains follows, all from one sample in a study of shared clonotypes between healthy human individuals. The assay was immunoSEQ multiplex PCR, and TCRdb's table has in-frame clones only and misses some. The sample lists approximately 2,200,000 clones; just over 90% were seen once. The specimen was naive CD8+ T cells from PBMCs. Receptors originate from a man between 18 and 29 years old in good health. Some clones in this sample may be carry-over from other donors' samples. Each CDR3 is given with its conserved first and last residue. Each record gives: D gene, clone size, J gene, V gene, CDR3 DNA, CDR3 protein. D genes are given only for firm matches. Clone size is given for some rows only: seen once, a few or many times, or a class if the clone is expanded.

D gene: NA; clone size: NA; J gene: TRBJ2-1; V gene: TRBV5-6; CDR3 DNA: TGTGCCAGCAGCTTAAACAACAATGAGCAGTTCTTC; CDR3 protein: CASSLNNNEQFF
D gene: NA; clone size: NA; J gene: TRBJ2-3; V gene: TRBV7-2; CDR3 DNA: TGTGCCAGCAGCCTCAGGGTAGGGGGTAACACAGATACGCAGTATTTT; CDR3 protein: CASSLRVGGNTDTQYF
D gene: TRBD2; clone size: NA; J gene: TRBJ2-3; V gene: TRBV7-2; CDR3 DNA: TGTGCCAGCAGCTGGGGACTAGGGCCAGATACGCAGTATTTT; CDR3 protein: CASSWGLGPDTQYF
D gene: TRBD2; clone size: once; J gene: TRBJ2-1; V gene: TRBV29-1; CDR3 DNA: TGCAGCGTAGTGGGACTAGCGGATTACAATGAGCAGTTCTTC; CDR3 protein: CSVVGLADYNEQFF
D gene: NA; clone size: NA; J gene: TRBJ2-1; V gene: TRBV9; CDR3 DNA: TGTGCCAGCAGTGACATTTGGGATGAGCAGTTCTTC; CDR3 protein: CASSDIWDEQFF
D gene: NA; clone size: NA; J gene: TRBJ2-2; V gene: TRBV11-3; CDR3 DNA: TGTGCCAGCAGCCAGAGAGCGGGCGACGCGAACACCGGGGAGCTGTTTTTT; CDR3 protein: CASSQRAGDANTGELFF
D gene: NA; clone size: NA; J gene: TRBJ2-3; V gene: TRBV7-8; CDR3 DNA: TGTGCCAGCAGCCCTGGGTCCTTAACCATCAGTAGCACAGATACGCAGTATTTT; CDR3 protein: CASSPGSLTISSTDTQYF
D gene: NA; clone size: few; J gene: TRBJ2-7; V gene: TRBV11-2; CDR3 DNA: TGTGCCAGCAGCTCGCTGGGGACAAATAAGGGGCAGTACTTC; CDR3 protein: CASSSLGTNKGQYF
D gene: TRBD2; clone size: NA; J gene: TRBJ2-1; V gene: TRBV5-1; CDR3 DNA: TGCGCCAGCAGCGTAGGACTAGCGGGCTACAATGAGCAGTTCTTC; CDR3 protein: CASSVGLAGYNEQFF
D gene: NA; clone size: once; J gene: TRBJ2-7; V gene: TRBV29-1; CDR3 DNA: TGCAGCGTTGATACCGGGAGCGAGCAGTACTTC; CDR3 protein: CSVDTGSEQYF
D gene: NA; clone size: NA; J gene: TRBJ1-1; V gene: TRBV27; CDR3 DNA: TGTGCCAGCAGAAGACCGAACACTGAAGCTTTCTTT; CDR3 protein: CASRRPNTEAFF
D gene: NA; clone size: NA; J gene: TRBJ1-2; V gene: TRBV27; CDR3 DNA: TGTGCCAGCAGTTTAGGGCAGGGATACTATGGCTACACCTTC; CDR3 protein: CASSLGQGYYGYTF
D gene: NA; clone size: NA; J gene: TRBJ2-3; V gene: TRBV18; CDR3 DNA: TGTGCCAGCTCACCAGGGTCATCTCAGAACACAGATACGCAGTATTTT; CDR3 protein: CASSPGSSQNTDTQYF
D gene: TRBD1; clone size: NA; J gene: TRBJ1-1; V gene: TRBV5-4; CDR3 DNA: TGTGCCAGCAGCTGGGGACAGGGTGAAGCTTTCTTT; CDR3 protein: CASSWGQGEAFF
D gene: TRBD2; clone size: NA; J gene: TRBJ2-1; V gene: TRBV5-1; CDR3 DNA: TGCGCCAGCAGCCAGCATGCTCTAGCGGGAGGAAGCTCCTACAATGAGCAGTTCTTC; CDR3 protein: CASSQHALAGGSSYNEQFF
D gene: TRBD2; clone size: NA; J gene: TRBJ2-7; V gene: TRBV30; CDR3 DNA: TGTGCCTGGAGTGTCCGAGCGGGAGGGATCTACGAGCAGTACTTC; CDR3 protein: CAWSVRAGGIYEQYF
D gene: NA; clone size: NA; J gene: TRBJ1-4; V gene: TRBV19; CDR3 DNA: TGTGCCAGTAGCGGGGGTAGGGGAGACGAAAAACTGTTTTTT; CDR3 protein: CASSGGRGDEKLFF
D gene: NA; clone size: NA; J gene: TRBJ1-4; V gene: TRBV10-3; CDR3 DNA: TGTGCCATCAGCTCCGGGGGGACTAATGAAAAACTGTTTTTT; CDR3 protein: CAISSGGTNEKLFF
D gene: NA; clone size: NA; J gene: TRBJ2-3; V gene: TRBV7-6; CDR3 DNA: TGTGCCAGCAGCTTAGACATTGGGGGCACAGATACGCAGTATTTT; CDR3 protein: CASSLDIGGTDTQYF
D gene: NA; clone size: NA; J gene: TRBJ1-1; V gene: TRBV7-6; CDR3 DNA: TGTGCCAGCAGCTTATCAATGAACACTGAAGCTTTCTTT; CDR3 protein: CASSLSMNTEAFF
D gene: NA; clone size: NA; J gene: TRBJ2-5; V gene: TRBV15; CDR3 DNA: TGTGCCACCAGCAGAGATCTTAAAGAGACCCAGTACTTC; CDR3 protein: CATSRDLKETQYF
D gene: NA; clone size: NA; J gene: TRBJ1-1; V gene: TRBV5-5; CDR3 DNA: TGTGCCAGCAACCCCGGGGAGGTTGTGGCTTTCTTT; CDR3 protein: CASNPGEVVAFF
D gene: TRBD2; clone size: NA; J gene: TRBJ2-1; V gene: TRBV13; CDR3 DNA: TGTGCCAGCAGCTTGGGACTAGTTCATGAGCAGTTCTTC; CDR3 protein: CASSLGLVHEQFF
D gene: NA; clone size: NA; J gene: TRBJ1-4; V gene: TRBV15; CDR3 DNA: TGTGCCACCAGCAGAGGGGAGGATGAAAAACTGTTTTTT; CDR3 protein: CATSRGEDEKLFF
D gene: NA; clone size: NA; J gene: TRBJ1-4; V gene: TRBV6-5; CDR3 DNA: TGTGCCAGCAGTTTACAGGGAAGGACTAATGAAAAACTGTTTTTT; CDR3 protein: CASSLQGRTNEKLFF
D gene: NA; clone size: NA; J gene: TRBJ1-5; V gene: TRBV19; CDR3 DNA: TGTGCCAGTAGTATCCGGGACCGAAATCAGCCCCAGCATTTT; CDR3 protein: CASSIRDRNQPQHF
D gene: NA; clone size: NA; J gene: TRBJ2-7; V gene: TRBV7-9; CDR3 DNA: TGTGCCAGCAGCTCAAATAGAGAGGTGATCTACGAGCAGTACTTC; CDR3 protein: CASSSNREVIYEQYF
D gene: TRBD1; clone size: NA; J gene: TRBJ2-1; V gene: TRBV5-4; CDR3 DNA: TGTGCCAGCAGCATCCCGGGACAGGGGGGGAATGAGCAGTTCTTC; CDR3 protein: CASSIPGQGGNEQFF
D gene: NA; clone size: few; J gene: TRBJ2-2; V gene: TRBV5-4; CDR3 DNA: TGTGCCAGCACCCCGGAGAACACCGGGGAGCTGTTTTTT; CDR3 protein: CASTPENTGELFF
D gene: NA; clone size: NA; J gene: TRBJ2-2; V gene: TRBV11-3; CDR3 DNA: TGTGCCAGCAGCGGACGTGGAGGGTACACCGGGGAGCTGTTTTTT; CDR3 protein: CASSGRGGYTGELFF
D gene: TRBD2; clone size: NA; J gene: TRBJ2-1; V gene: TRBV5-8; CDR3 DNA: TGTGCCAGCAGCTTTTGGGGAGTAGCGGGAGGCTACAATGAGCAGTTCTTC; CDR3 protein: CASSFWGVAGGYNEQFF
D gene: TRBD2; clone size: NA; J gene: TRBJ2-7; V gene: TRBV6-1; CDR3 DNA: TGTGCCAGCAGTTTCACCGGGACTAGGACCTACGAGCAGTACTTC; CDR3 protein: CASSFTGTRTYEQYF
D gene: TRBD1; clone size: NA; J gene: TRBJ1-5; V gene: TRBV4-2; CDR3 DNA: TGTGCCAGCAGCCAAGATGTAGGAACCATGACAGGGCTTAATCAGCCCCAGCATTTT; CDR3 protein: CASSQDVGTMTGLNQPQHF
D gene: NA; clone size: NA; J gene: TRBJ1-3; V gene: TRBV11-2; CDR3 DNA: TGTGCCAGCAGCTTTTCCGGAAACACCATATATTTT; CDR3 protein: CASSFSGNTIYF
D gene: TRBD1; clone size: NA; J gene: TRBJ2-1; V gene: TRBV7-9; CDR3 DNA: TGTGCCAGCAGCTTCCGGGACAGGGCCCCCAATGAGCAGTTCTTC; CDR3 protein: CASSFRDRAPNEQFF
D gene: TRBD2; clone size: NA; J gene: TRBJ2-7; V gene: TRBV15; CDR3 DNA: TGTGCCACCAGCAGAGAAGAGGAGCGGGACCCCTACGAGCAGTACTTC; CDR3 protein: CATSREEERDPYEQYF
D gene: TRBD2; clone size: NA; J gene: TRBJ2-3; V gene: TRBV5-4; CDR3 DNA: TGTGCCAGCAGCATTCTAGCGGGAGTATTGACAGATACGCAGTATTTT; CDR3 protein: CASSILAGVLTDTQYF
D gene: NA; clone size: NA; J gene: TRBJ2-1; V gene: TRBV6-4; CDR3 DNA: TGTGCCAGCAGTGACGGTACTGGCGGGGATGAGCAGTTCTTC; CDR3 protein: CASSDGTGGDEQFF
D gene: TRBD2; clone size: NA; J gene: TRBJ2-7; V gene: TRBV13; CDR3 DNA: TGTGCCAGCAGCTCCCGCAGCGGGAGGTTCTACGAGCAGTACTTC; CDR3 protein: CASSSRSGRFYEQYF
D gene: NA; clone size: NA; J gene: TRBJ1-1; V gene: TRBV6-1; CDR3 DNA: TGTGCCAGCAGTGAGCAGGGGACAAACACTGAAGCTTTCTTT; CDR3 protein: CASSEQGTNTEAFF
D gene: NA; clone size: NA; J gene: TRBJ1-3; V gene: TRBV19; CDR3 DNA: TGTGCCAGTAGTAGTCTGGGACGGCTCTCTGGAAACACCATATATTTT; CDR3 protein: CASSSLGRLSGNTIYF
D gene: NA; clone size: NA; J gene: TRBJ2-7; V gene: TRBV11-2; CDR3 DNA: TGTGCCAGCAGCTTAATTATTGGTCGAACGTCCGACGAGCAGTACTTC; CDR3 protein: CASSLIIGRTSDEQYF
D gene: TRBD1; clone size: NA; J gene: TRBJ1-2; V gene: TRBV9; CDR3 DNA: TGTGCCAGCAGCGCAAGTACCGGGACAGGGGGTAACTATGGCTACACCTTC; CDR3 protein: CASSASTGTGGNYGYTF
D gene: NA; clone size: NA; J gene: TRBJ2-3; V gene: TRBV19; CDR3 DNA: TGTGCCAGTAGTATAGGAGGGGCGGCCCGCACAGATACGCAGTATTTT; CDR3 protein: CASSIGGAARTDTQYF
D gene: NA; clone size: NA; J gene: TRBJ2-1; V gene: TRBV5-4; CDR3 DNA: TGTGCCAGCAGCTCGCCGGGACTTTCTATCAATGAGCAGTTCTTC; CDR3 protein: CASSSPGLSINEQFF
D gene: TRBD2; clone size: NA; J gene: TRBJ2-2; V gene: TRBV4-3; CDR3 DNA: TGCGCCAGCAGCCAAGAAAGGCAACTAGCGGCGATTACCGGGGAGCTGTTTTTT; CDR3 protein: CASSQERQLAAITGELFF
D gene: NA; clone size: NA; J gene: TRBJ2-1; V gene: TRBV5-6; CDR3 DNA: TGTGCCAGCAGCTTGGAAGGTGGCGGGCTGTATAATGAGCAGTTCTTC; CDR3 protein: CASSLEGGGLYNEQFF
D gene: NA; clone size: NA; J gene: TRBJ1-3; V gene: TRBV28; CDR3 DNA: TGTGCCAGCAGTCCCTCGGCGTACACCATATATTTT; CDR3 protein: CASSPSAYTIYF